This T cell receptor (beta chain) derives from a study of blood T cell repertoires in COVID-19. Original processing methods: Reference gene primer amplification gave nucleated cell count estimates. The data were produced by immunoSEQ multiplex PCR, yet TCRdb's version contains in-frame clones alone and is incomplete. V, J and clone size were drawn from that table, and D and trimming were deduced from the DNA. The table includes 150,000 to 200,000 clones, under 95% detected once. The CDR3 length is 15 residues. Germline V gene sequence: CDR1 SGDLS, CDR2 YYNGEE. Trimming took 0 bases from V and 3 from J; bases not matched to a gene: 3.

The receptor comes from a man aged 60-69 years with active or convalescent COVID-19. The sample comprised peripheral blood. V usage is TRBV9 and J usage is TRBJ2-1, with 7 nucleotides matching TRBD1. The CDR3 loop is CASSVEQGNYNEQFF. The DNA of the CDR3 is TGTGCCAGCAGCGTAGAACAGGGGAACTACAATGAGCAGTTCTTC.